The T cell receptor beta chain under discussion was sequenced for a study of identical twins listed by TCRdb under 2016. Context from the whole study: The study deep-sequenced TCR alpha and beta repertoires from monozygotic twins, unrelated adults of various ages and cord blood to test whether fetal clonotypes persist. To rule out contamination, replicate twin experiments were performed at different times with different library preparation protocols. Results and caveats for the whole study, not just this receptor: Invariant T cells such as MAIT and iNKT could partly confound zero-insertion analyses, though diverse VJ usage argued against this for most clonotypes. In beta out-of-frame sequences, excess twin sharing was weaker, because having fewer shared sequences lowered the signal-to-noise ratio. Abundant cord blood beta clonotypes had fewer insertions, young adult naive repertoires showed a similar but weaker trend, and memory repertoires showed no such trend. Because the same donors could not be followed over many years, the conclusions relied on cross-sectional statistical analysis. Recombination models systematically underestimated out-of-frame TCR alpha sharing in monozygotic twins but agreed with sharing between unrelated individuals. Compared with coincidental sharing between unrelated individuals, out-of-frame TCR alpha sequences shared between twins showed an excess of sequences with low generation probability.

Library method: 5' RACE. The sequencer was an Illumina HiSeq 2000. A universal primer binding site was introduced by template switching, and a unique molecular identifier was present in the final cDNA, enabling accurate counting of TCR cDNA molecules. Specific primers in the conserved constant-segment region were used to synthesize first-strand cDNA for TCR alpha and beta chains. Each cDNA library was double barcoded, with a SMART-Mk sample barcode plus Illumina barcodes, to control for contamination. TruSeq adapter sequences along with Illumina sample barcodes were introduced in two successive PCR steps. TCR alpha and beta cDNA libraries were sequenced on the Illumina HiSeq platform with custom primers. Processing in the source paper ran as follows. MiGEC processed the raw reads to extract unique molecular identifiers, while MiXCR was used to determine the CDR3 positions. Recombination models were inferred per individual with the repgenHMM and IGoR tools using an EM algorithm. Shared clonotypes were analyzed with the tcR package in R, and sharing was normalized by the product of cloneset sizes. Out-of-frame nonproductive sequences were analyzed to study raw recombination free of thymic and clonal selection effects. TCRdb passed the public sequencing reads through fastp at Q25 and MiXCR, retaining productive beta sequences. Under each unique CDR3 protein, matching rows form one entry showing the most common genes and DNA. TCRdb, not the authors, supplied the V and J calls. This sample holds 500,000 to 550,000 distinct CDR3 sequences; 22% were observed only once. The top ten clonotypes cover about 0.91% of the sample.

The CDR1 and CDR2 encoded by the germline V gene are MNHEY and SVGAGI. From the cysteine through the phenylalanine, the CDR3 covers 12 amino acids. Only the CDR3 part of the read is kept: 36 bases, read in frame from the first base. V is clipped by 2 bases and J by 4 bases, and the sequence between their germline boundaries is 6 bases long. All donors were healthy Caucasians. The twin cohort consisted of three pairs of female monozygotic twins, all aged roughly 18 to 29 years. CD4+ and CD8+ T cell populations were isolated with positive isolation kits from Invitrogen. There are a few counts of this clonotype. Its recognized antigen is unknown. No qualities accompany the bases; no much larger clone lies one base away. These data were likewise used in another study, on T cells expressing NK-cell markers. The second paper states: Under ten donors provided sorted CD3+CD56+NKG2C+, CD3+CD56+NKG2C- and CD3+CD56-NKG2C+ T-cell subsets, whose TCR beta-chain repertoires were profiled. Seven of the eight sequenced donors were HCMV-seropositive and one was HCMV-seronegative. In several experiments an anti-gammadeltaTCR antibody was added to restrict sorting to alphabetaTCR-expressing T cells. In more than 5 donors, the dominant CD3+CD56+NKG2C+ clonotypes ranked among the top 10 CD8+ clonotypes, making up roughly 1.0-8% of CD8+ T cells. Those dominant clonotypes were again the most abundant among CD3+CD56-NKG2C+ cells in a handful of donors, at about 25-65%. Whether the expanded NKG2C-expressing T cell clones were specific for HCMV antigens was left unclear. The eight sequenced donors were randomly selected healthy volunteers, three men and five women. HCMV-specific IgG was detected in serum with a commercial ELISA kit to determine HCMV serostatus. MIGEC handled demultiplexing of the reads and grouping by UMI, while MiTCR was used to assemble and quantify clonotypes. Only TCR cDNA sequences supported by at least two reads were kept to exclude erroneous sequences. The tcR package was used for downstream repertoire analysis, with clonotypes matched between fractions based on CDR3 nucleotide sequence plus V segment. VDJmatch was used to annotate antigen specificity against VDJdb, with one amino acid substitution allowed in CDR3.

The receptor was isolated from a woman younger than 30 in good health. The sequenced material came from CD4+ T cells sorted from blood. The V and J segments used are TRBV6-5 and TRBJ2-7; the D gene lacks a confident call. The CDR3 sequence is CASSYNRYEQYF. The nucleotide sequence reads as follows: TGTGCCAGCAGTTACAATAGGTACGAGCAGTACTTC.